This T cell receptor beta chain was recorded in a study of blood T cells in healthy people across ages. Germline CDR1 and CDR2: SNHLY and FYNNEI. The CDR3 contains 11 residues. This clonotype showed up many times. For the second PCR, which ran for about 7 to 11 cycles, a sample-barcoded 5' primer and a J-beta primer mix were used. TCRdb redid the calling of the 5' RACE reads with MiXCR, one entry per CDR3 protein. The sample holds 800,000 to 950,000 distinct CDR3 sequences, about 34% seen once. The source of this sequence is a man younger than 35 in good health. The specimen sequenced was blood. The rearrangement uses TRBV2 and TRBJ2-5; possibly TRBD2 for D (5 bases). The DNA end favors TRBJ2-3, so the J call may be wrong. CDR3 residues: CASSQRETQYF. In nucleotides, the CDR3 is TGTGCCAGCAGCCAGAGGGAGACGCAGTATTTT.